These 16 T cell receptor beta chains came from one sample sequenced in a study of cytomegalovirus exposure and HLA in healthy donors. The PCR employed 60 Vbeta primers together with 13 Jbeta primers. Some clones are missing from TCRdb's copy, which holds only in-frame ones; the method was immunoSEQ multiplex PCR. The sample's table shows 150,000 to 200,000 clones. The sample consisted of PBMCs. Receptors originate from an older woman in good health and CMV-seronegative.

This chain uses TRBV10-3 with TRBJ1-2; D is unresolved. Looked up from germline, CDR1 is ENHRY and CDR2 is SYGVKD. V lost 3 bases, J lost 4 bases, and 6 bases lay in between. The CDR3 runs to 12 residues. The CDR3 is CAISDSFYGYTF. CDR3 coding DNA: TGTGCCATCAGTGACTCCTTCTATGGCTACACCTTC.

J is TRBJ2-3 and V is TRBV7-9; the D is unclear. The CDR3 length is 15 residues. Germline values: CDR1 SEHNR, CDR2 FQNEAQ (reference sequence). Trimming took 3 bases from V and 0 from J, leaving 10 bases between them. CDR3 in DNA: TGTGCCAGCAGCTTTGGCGGATTTAGCACAGATACGCAGTATTTT. This sequence encodes CASSFGGFSTDTQYF.

This chain connects TRBV5-6 to TRBJ1-5; 8 positions agree with TRBD1. CDR1 and CDR2 from the germline V gene are SGHDT and YYEEEE. The length of the CDR3 is 14 residues. The junction had 4 bases not matched to a gene; V was cut back by 3 bases and J by 5 bases. The CDR3 here is CASSSTGGDQPQHF. The CDR3 DNA is TGTGCCAGCAGCTCTACAGGGGGAGATCAGCCCCAGCATTTT.

The rearrangement joins TRBV5-1 to TRBJ2-3; D gene uncertain. The V end lost 5 bases, the J end lost 5 bases, and 15 bases lay between the germline ends. This CDR3 has 14 amino acids. CDR1 is SGHRS and CDR2 is YFSETQ in the germline V gene. The CDR3 region has the DNA TGCGCCAGCAGGAAGGAATGGGCCGAAGATACGCAGTATTTT. It is translated as CASRKEWAEDTQYF.

The chain links TRBV7-9 to TRBJ2-7; a possible D gene is TRBD1 (5 bases). The CDR3 consists of 13 residues. Germline V lookup: CDR1 SEHNR, CDR2 FQNEAQ (reference sequence). V lost 5 bases to trimming and J lost 2 bases, with 10 bases between them. The CDR3 region has the DNA TGTGCCAGCAGCACAACAGGAGCCTACGAGCAGTACTTC. Amino acids: CASSTTGAYEQYF.

The chain is built from TRBV11-2 and TRBJ2-7, with TRBD2 matching over 7 bases. Germline values: CDR1 SGHAT, CDR2 FQNNGV. The V and J ends lost 5 bases and 3 bases, in that order; junction bases with no gene match: 10. CDR3 length equals 15 residues. This chain's CDR3 is CASSGGREVNYEQYF. CDR3 nucleotides: TGTGCCAGCAGCGGGGGTCGGGAGGTTAACTACGAGCAGTACTTC.

The chain links TRBV7-8 to TRBJ2-5, with D possibly TRBD2 on 5 matching bases. Trimming removed 5 bases at V and 2 bases at J, with 12 bases between. This CDR3 has 14 amino acids. The germline V gene encodes CDR1 SGHVS and CDR2 FQNEAQ. The DNA of the CDR3 is TGTGCCAGCAGCCCTACCGGGGTACAAGAGACCCAGTACTTC. It translates to CASSPTGVQETQYF.

The chain employs TRBV6-5 and TRBJ1-1; unclear D gene. This CDR3 is 13 amino acids long. V lost 8 bases, J lost 7 bases, and 17 bases lay in between. Germline V gene lookup returns CDR1 MNHEY and CDR2 SVGAGI. The CDR3 nucleotides read TGTGCCAGCGTCAGCGAAAGGAGTGGTGAAGCTTTCTTT. Translation gives CASVSERSGEAFF.

This sequence joins TRBV14 and TRBJ2-2; D is uncertain. The V gene's germline CDR1 is SGHDN and CDR2 FVKESK. The CDR3 consists of 14 residues. Trimming pared 3 bases from V and 4 bases from J, leaving 9 bases between. Written as DNA, the CDR3 is TGTGCCAGCAGCCAGCTAGTGAGCACCGGGGAGCTGTTTTTT. Residues: CASSQLVSTGELFF. The complete variable domain, with remaining parts taken from reference TRBV14 and TRBJ2-2, reads EAGVTQFPSHSVIEKGQTVTLRCDPISGHDNLYWYRRVMGKEIKFLLHFVKESKQDESGMPNNRFLAERTGGTYSTLKVQPAELEDSGVYFCASSQLVSTGELFFGEGSRLTVL.

The chain joins TRBV10-3 to TRBJ1-2; D might be TRBD1 (6 bases). From germline, CDR1 is ENHRY and CDR2 SYGVKD. This CDR3 region has 16 residues. V lost 6 bases, J lost 1 base, and 18 bases lay in between. The CDR3 is CAIRGWEGENNYGYTF. The DNA of the CDR3 is TGTGCCATCAGGGGGTGGGAGGGGGAAAATAACTATGGCTACACCTTC.

As DNA, the CDR3 is TGTGCCAGTGGAGAGAAACAGGGGGCAGGGGAGCAGTACTTC. Translated, it gives CASGEKQGAGEQYF. The chain carries TRBV19 and TRBJ2-7, with TRBD1 identical over 9 bases. V gave up 8 bases and J gave up 7 bases; unmatched junction bases: 12. The length of the CDR3 is 14 residues. Germline CDR1 reads LNHDA; CDR2 reads SQIVND (reference sequence).

CDR3 sequence: CASTPGGQLNIQYF. Written as DNA, the CDR3 is TGTGCCAGCACCCCCGGGGGACAGTTAAACATTCAGTACTTC. V and J are TRBV6-5 and TRBJ2-4, with a tentative D call TRBD1 (7 bases). This CDR3 has 14 residues. Trimming stripped 7 bases from V and 6 bases from J, with 16 bases between. The germline V gene has CDR1 MNHEY and CDR2 SVGAGI.

The rearrangement uses TRBV5-4 and TRBJ1-2; no clear D gene. The CDR3 extends over 14 amino acids. Germline values: CDR1 SGHNT, CDR2 YYREEE (reference sequence). Trimming cost V 1 base and J 5 bases, with 12 bases left between them. The CDR3 loop is CASSLIGSGYGYTF. CDR3 nucleotide sequence: TGTGCCAGCAGCTTGATTGGTTCGGGTTATGGCTACACCTTC.

CDR3 in DNA: TGTGCCAGCAGCTCGGGGGCTGAAGCTTTCTTT. Translated, it gives CASSSGAEAFF. The chain joins TRBV2 to TRBJ1-1; D might be TRBD1 (5 bases). Germline values: CDR1 SNHLY, CDR2 FYNNEI. V lost 6 bases to trimming and J lost 6 bases, with 8 bases between them. The CDR3 length is 11 residues.

This sequence joins TRBV28 and TRBJ1-2; D possibly corresponds to TRBD1 (6 bases). The CDR3 runs 12 residues. The ends were cut back, 7 bases at V and 7 bases at J, with 13 bases in the middle. The germline V gene encodes CDR1 MDHEN and CDR2 SYDVKM. For the CDR3, the DNA is TGTGCCAGCATCGACAGGAGGTTTGGCTACACCTTC. As protein: CASIDRRFGYTF.

This sequence joins TRBV29-1 and TRBJ2-5, with TRBD2 matching 7 bases. The germline gives CDR1 SQVTM, CDR2 ANQGSEA. The CDR3 runs 13 residues. V was pared by 6 bases and J by 5 bases, with 9 bases of the junction left unmatched. The CDR3 protein is CSVGGIVGETQYF. CDR3 in DNA: TGCAGCGTCGGGGGGATAGTGGGGGAGACCCAGTACTTC.